Included here is one TCR beta chain sequence, with context. Its antigen remains unknown. These data are taken from a study of CD8+ T cells in alopecia areata. Whole-study results and caveats: Tofacitinib significantly decreased scalp clonality and expanded CD8+ clones among top 100. Sequences from scalp samples also cover resident alphabeta T cells of normal skin. Many expanded lesional clones remained in scalp and blood on tofacitinib. Researchers reported that TCR sharing among patients proved less clear than in mice, possibly HLA-linked.

The treatment here: oral pan-JAK inhibitor, 5-10 mg twice daily. Specimens obtained from alopecia areata patients comprised lesional scalp punch biopsies and peripheral blood. Germline CDR1 reads MGHRA; CDR2 reads YSYEKL. The V end was cut by 4 bases, the J end by 8 bases, with 9 bases between. The CDR3 has 12 amino acids. cDNA reverse transcribed from extracted RNA served as the sequencing template. Clones were sequenced by immunoSEQ multiplex PCR, and TCRdb holds only the in-frame ones, with some missing. Among roughly 3,500 clones listed, more than 65% were seen once. Sequenced material: skin, taken at week 24, from a patient treated with tofacitinib. This sequence was found in a human donor with alopecia areata. The chain employs TRBV4-1 and TRBJ2-1, with D possibly TRBD2 on 6 matching bases. CDR3 in DNA: TGCGCCAGCAGCCCATGGGGGGATGAGCAGTTCTTC. It yields the protein CASSPWGDEQFF.